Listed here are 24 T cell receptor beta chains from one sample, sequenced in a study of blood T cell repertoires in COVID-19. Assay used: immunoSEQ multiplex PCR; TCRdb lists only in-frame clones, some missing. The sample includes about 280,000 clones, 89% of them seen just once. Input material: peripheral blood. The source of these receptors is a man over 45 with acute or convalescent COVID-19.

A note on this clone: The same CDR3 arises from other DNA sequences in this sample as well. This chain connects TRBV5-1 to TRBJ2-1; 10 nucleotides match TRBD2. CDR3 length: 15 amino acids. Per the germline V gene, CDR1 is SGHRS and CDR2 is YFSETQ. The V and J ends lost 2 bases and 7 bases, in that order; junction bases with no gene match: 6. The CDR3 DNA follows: TGCGCCAGCAGCTTTAGCGGGGGGCGACGAAATGAGCAGTTCTTC. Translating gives CASSFSGGRRNEQFF.

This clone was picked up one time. The CDR3 sequence: CASSLSTGGLLTGANVLTF. The CDR3 DNA is TGTGCCAGCAGCTTATCTACAGGGGGCCTACTGACTGGGGCCAACGTCCTGACTTTC. V is TRBV7-3 and J is TRBJ2-6; 9 positions match TRBD1. V lost 2 bases to trimming and J lost 2 bases; unmatched junction nucleotides: 10. The CDR3 spans 19 residues. Germline CDR1 and CDR2: SGHTA and FQGTGA.

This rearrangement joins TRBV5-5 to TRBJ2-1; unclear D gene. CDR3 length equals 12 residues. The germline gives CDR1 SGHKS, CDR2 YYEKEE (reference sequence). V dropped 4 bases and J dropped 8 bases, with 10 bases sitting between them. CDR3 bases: TGTGCCAGCAGCCCTCGGAGCGATGAGCAGTTCTTC. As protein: CASSPRSDEQFF.

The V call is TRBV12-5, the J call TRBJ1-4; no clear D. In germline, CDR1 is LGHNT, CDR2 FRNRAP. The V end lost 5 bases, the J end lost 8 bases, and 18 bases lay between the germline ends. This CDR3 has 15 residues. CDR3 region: CASGLFGNFGEKLFF. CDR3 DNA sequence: TGTGCTAGTGGTCTATTCGGGAACTTCGGCGAAAAACTGTTTTTT. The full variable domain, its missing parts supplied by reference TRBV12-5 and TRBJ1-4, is DARVTQTPRHKVTEMGQEVTMRCQPILGHNTVFWYRQTMMQGLELLAYFRNRAPLDDSGMPKDRFSAEMPDATLATLKIQPSEPRDSAVYFCASGLFGNFGEKLFFGSGTQLSVL.

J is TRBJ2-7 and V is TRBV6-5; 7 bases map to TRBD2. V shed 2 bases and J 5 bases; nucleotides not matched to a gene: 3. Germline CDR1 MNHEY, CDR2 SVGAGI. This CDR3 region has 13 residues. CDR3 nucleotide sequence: TGTGCCAGCAGTTACCCGGGGGGTCACGAGCAGTACTTC. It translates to CASSYPGGHEQYF.

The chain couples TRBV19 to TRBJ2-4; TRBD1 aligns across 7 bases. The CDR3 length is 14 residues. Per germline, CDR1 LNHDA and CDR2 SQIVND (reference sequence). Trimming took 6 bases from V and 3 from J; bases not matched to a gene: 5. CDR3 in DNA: TGTGCCAGTAGAGGGGGCGCCGACAAAAACATTCAGTACTTC. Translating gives CASRGGADKNIQYF.

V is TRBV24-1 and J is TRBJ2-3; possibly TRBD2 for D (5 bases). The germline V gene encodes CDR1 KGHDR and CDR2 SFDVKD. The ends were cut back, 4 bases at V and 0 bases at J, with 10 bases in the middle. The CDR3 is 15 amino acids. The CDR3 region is CATSDPRESTDTQYF. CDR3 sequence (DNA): TGTGCCACCAGTGACCCTAGGGAGAGCACAGATACGCAGTATTTT.

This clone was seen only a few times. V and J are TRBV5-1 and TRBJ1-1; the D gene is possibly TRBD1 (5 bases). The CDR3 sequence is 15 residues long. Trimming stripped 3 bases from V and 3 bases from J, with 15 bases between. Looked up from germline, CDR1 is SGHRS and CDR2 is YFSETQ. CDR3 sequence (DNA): TGCGCCAGCAGCTACGGCGGGGCGAGGGACACTGAAGCTTTCTTT. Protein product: CASSYGGARDTEAFF.

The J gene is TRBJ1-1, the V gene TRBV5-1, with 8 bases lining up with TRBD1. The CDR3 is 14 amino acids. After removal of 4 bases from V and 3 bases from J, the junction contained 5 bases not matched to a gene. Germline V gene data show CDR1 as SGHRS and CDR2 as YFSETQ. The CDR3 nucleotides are TGCGCCAGCAGCCCAGGGGGCAGCGACACTGAAGCTTTCTTT. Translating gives CASSPGGSDTEAFF.

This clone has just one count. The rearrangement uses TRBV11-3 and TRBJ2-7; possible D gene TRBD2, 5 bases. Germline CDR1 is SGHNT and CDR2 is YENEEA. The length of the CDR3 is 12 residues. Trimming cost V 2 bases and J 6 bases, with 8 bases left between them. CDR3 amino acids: CASSLSEGEQYF. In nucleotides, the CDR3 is TGTGCCAGCAGCTTATCCGAGGGCGAGCAGTACTTC.

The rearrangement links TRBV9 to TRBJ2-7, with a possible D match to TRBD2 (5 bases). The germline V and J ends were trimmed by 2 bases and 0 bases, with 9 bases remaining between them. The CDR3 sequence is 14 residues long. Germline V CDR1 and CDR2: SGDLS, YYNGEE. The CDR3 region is CASSVYGNSYEQYF. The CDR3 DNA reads TGTGCCAGCAGCGTCTACGGGAACTCCTACGAGCAGTACTTC.

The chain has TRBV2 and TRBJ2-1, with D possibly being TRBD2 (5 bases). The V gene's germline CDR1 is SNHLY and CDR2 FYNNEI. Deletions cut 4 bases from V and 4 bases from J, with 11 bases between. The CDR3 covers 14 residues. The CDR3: CASSASFGYNEQFF. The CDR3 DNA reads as TGTGCCAGCAGTGCTAGCTTTGGGTACAATGAGCAGTTCTTC.

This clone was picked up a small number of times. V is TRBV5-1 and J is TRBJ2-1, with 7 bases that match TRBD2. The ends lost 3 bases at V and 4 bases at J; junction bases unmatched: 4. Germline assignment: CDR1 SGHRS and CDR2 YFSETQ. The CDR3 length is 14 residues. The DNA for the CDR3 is TGCGCCAGCAGCTCAGAGCGGGGATACAATGAGCAGTTCTTC. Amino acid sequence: CASSSERGYNEQFF.

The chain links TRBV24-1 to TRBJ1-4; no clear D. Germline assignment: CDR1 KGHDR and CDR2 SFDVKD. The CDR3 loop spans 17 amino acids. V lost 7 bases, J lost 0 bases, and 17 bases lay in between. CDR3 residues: CATSITPLCATNEKLFF. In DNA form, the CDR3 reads TGTGCCACCAGCATAACTCCCCTATGTGCAACTAATGAAAAACTGTTTTTT.

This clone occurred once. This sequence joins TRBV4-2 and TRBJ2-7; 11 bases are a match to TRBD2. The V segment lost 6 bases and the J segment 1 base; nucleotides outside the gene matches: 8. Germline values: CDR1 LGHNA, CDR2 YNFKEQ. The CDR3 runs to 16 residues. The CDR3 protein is CASREASGGNSYEQYF. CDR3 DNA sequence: TGTGCCAGCAGGGAGGCTAGCGGGGGGAATTCCTACGAGCAGTACTTC.

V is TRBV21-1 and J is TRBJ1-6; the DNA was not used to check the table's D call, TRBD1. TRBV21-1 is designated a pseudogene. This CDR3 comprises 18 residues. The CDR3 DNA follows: TGTGCCAGCAGCAAGTTGGACAGGGGTTTCACCTATAATTCACCCCTCCACTTT. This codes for CASSKLDRGFTYNSPLHF.

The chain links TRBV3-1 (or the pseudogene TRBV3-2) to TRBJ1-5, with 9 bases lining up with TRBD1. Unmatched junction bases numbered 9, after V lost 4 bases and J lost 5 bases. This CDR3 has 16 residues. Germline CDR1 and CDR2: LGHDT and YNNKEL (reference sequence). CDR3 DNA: TGTGCCAGCAGCCCAGGACAGGGGCCGTCCTATCAGCCCCAGCATTTT. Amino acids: CASSPGQGPSYQPQHF.

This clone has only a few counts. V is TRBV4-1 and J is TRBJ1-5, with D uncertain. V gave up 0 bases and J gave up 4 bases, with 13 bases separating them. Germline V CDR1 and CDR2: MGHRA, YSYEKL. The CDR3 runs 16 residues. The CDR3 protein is CASSQDGRGRNQPQHF. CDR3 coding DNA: TGCGCCAGCAGCCAAGATGGACGGGGAAGGAATCAGCCCCAGCATTTT.

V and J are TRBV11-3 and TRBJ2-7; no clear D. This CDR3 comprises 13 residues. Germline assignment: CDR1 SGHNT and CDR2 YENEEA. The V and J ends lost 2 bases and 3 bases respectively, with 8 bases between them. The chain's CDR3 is CASSLSGYYEQYF. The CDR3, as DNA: TGTGCCAGCAGCTTATCAGGATACTACGAGCAGTACTTC.

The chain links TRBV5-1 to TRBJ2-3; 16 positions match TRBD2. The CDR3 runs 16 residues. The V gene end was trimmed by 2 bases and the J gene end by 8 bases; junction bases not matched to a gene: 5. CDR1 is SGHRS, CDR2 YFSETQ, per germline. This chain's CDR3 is CASSFGTSGGAVTQYF. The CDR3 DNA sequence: TGCGCCAGCAGCTTTGGGACTAGCGGGGGGGCGGTTACGCAGTATTTT. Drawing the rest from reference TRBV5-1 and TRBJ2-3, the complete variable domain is KAGVTQTPRYLIKTRGQQVTLSCSPISGHRSVSWYQQTPGQGLQFLFEYFSETQRNKGNFPGRFSGRQFSNSRSEMNVSTLELGDSALYLCASSFGTSGGAVTQYFGPGTRLTVL.

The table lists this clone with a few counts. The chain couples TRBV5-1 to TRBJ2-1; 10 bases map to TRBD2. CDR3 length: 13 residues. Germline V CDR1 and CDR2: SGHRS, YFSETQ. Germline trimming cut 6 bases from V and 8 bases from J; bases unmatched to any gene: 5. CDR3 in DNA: TGCGCCAGCAACGTAGCGGGGGGCGATGAGCAGTTCTTC. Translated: CASNVAGGDEQFF.

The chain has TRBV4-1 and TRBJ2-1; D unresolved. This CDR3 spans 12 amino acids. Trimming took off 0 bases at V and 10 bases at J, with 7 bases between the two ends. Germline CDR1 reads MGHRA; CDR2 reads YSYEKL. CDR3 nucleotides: TGCGCCAGCAGCCAAGATGGGCACGAGCAGTTCTTC. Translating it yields CASSQDGHEQFF.

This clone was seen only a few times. In nucleotides, the CDR3 is TGTGCCAGCAGTGGGCACGGGTTGAACACTGAAGCTTTCTTT. Its translation is CASSGHGLNTEAFF. The rearrangement joins TRBV25-1 to TRBJ1-1, with no clear D. Deletions cut 4 bases from V and 0 bases from J, with 9 bases between. Looked up from germline, CDR1 is MGHDK and CDR2 is SYGVNS. The CDR3 has 14 amino acids. The full variable domain, rest sourced from reference TRBV25-1 and TRBJ1-1, is EADIYQTPRYLVIGTGKKITLECSQTMGHDKMYWYQQDPGMELHLIHYSYGVNSTEKGDLSSESTVSRIRTEHFPLTLESARPSHTSQYLCASSGHGLNTEAFFGQGTRLTVV.

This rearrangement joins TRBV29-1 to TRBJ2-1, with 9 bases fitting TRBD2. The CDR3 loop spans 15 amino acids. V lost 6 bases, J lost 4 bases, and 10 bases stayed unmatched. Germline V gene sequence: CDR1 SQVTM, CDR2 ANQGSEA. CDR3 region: CSVGASGVGYNEQFF. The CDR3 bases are TGCAGCGTGGGGGCTAGCGGGGTAGGGTACAATGAGCAGTTCTTC.